Each of the 11 T cell receptor beta chains below was sequenced from the same sample in a study of T cells expressing NK-cell markers. TCRdb reworked the 5' RACE reads into one entry per CDR3 protein, no DNA. With 350,000 to 450,000 distinct CDR3 sequences in the sample, the ten largest clones hold over 4%. The sample taken for sequencing was blood T cells: a sorted CD56 or NKG2C T cell subset, CD4+ or CD8+ T cells, or bulk PBMC T cells (not recorded which). The source of these receptors is a man aged 18 to 70 in good health.

V and J are TRBV7-9 and TRBJ2-2; as DNA is missing, the TRBD1 call by TCRdb cannot be tested. The CDR3 extends over 16 amino acids. The germline V gene encodes CDR1 SEHNR and CDR2 FQNEAQ (reference sequence). The CDR3 loop is CASRHDRGRNTGELFF.

This chain links TRBV3-1 with TRBJ2-3; the D call from TCRdb, TRBD2, cannot be confirmed without DNA. The germline V gene encodes CDR1 LGHDT and CDR2 YNNKEL (reference sequence). The CDR3 consists of 17 residues. The CDR3 reads CASSIFAGIPSTDTQYF.

The chain is built from TRBV7-8 and TRBJ1-1; TCRdb's D call, TRBD1, is unchecked because there is no DNA. Per the germline V gene, CDR1 is SGHVS and CDR2 is FQNEAQ. The CDR3 sequence is 15 residues long. CDR3 residues: CASSMLAGMNTEAFF. Variable domain in full (rest from reference TRBV7-8 and TRBJ1-1): GAGVSQSPRYKVAKRGQDVALRCDPISGHVSLFWYQQALGQGPEFLTYFQNEAQLDKSGLPSDRFFAERPEGSVSTLKIQRTQQEDSAVYLCASSMLAGMNTEAFFGQGTRLTVV.

The chain links TRBV3-1 to TRBJ2-7; TCRdb designates TRBD1, a call that cannot be tested without DNA. Per the germline V gene, CDR1 is LGHDT and CDR2 is YNNKEL (reference sequence). This CDR3 contains 15 residues. Here the CDR3 reads CASSPGTTPALEQYF.

The J gene is TRBJ1-2, the V gene TRBV2; without DNA, the TCRdb call of TRBD1 cannot be checked. CDR3 length: 15 residues. Germline V gene lookup returns CDR1 SNHLY and CDR2 FYNNEI. Here the CDR3 reads CASSPGTGQIHGYTF. Filled out from reference TRBV2 and TRBJ1-2, the complete variable domain reads EPEVTQTPSHQVTQMGQEVILRCVPISNHLYFYWYRQILGQKVEFLVSFYNNEISEKSEIFDDQFSVERPDGSNFTLKIRSTKLEDSAMYFCASSPGTGQIHGYTFGSGTRLTVV.

This chain links TRBV29-1 with TRBJ2-7; TCRdb lists TRBD1, though no DNA is available to test this call. CDR1 SQVTM and CDR2 ANQGSEA come from the germline V gene. The CDR3 has 13 residues. The CDR3 is CSVQPSTAVEQYF.

The CDR3 sequence: CASSLGGTGYNEQFF. The V call is TRBV28, the J call TRBJ2-1; TCRdb returns TRBD1, unconfirmable since there is no DNA. The CDR3 length is 15 residues. The V gene's germline CDR1 is MDHEN and CDR2 SYDVKM.

The chain uses TRBV6-1 and TRBJ2-5; TCRdb lists TRBD1, though no DNA is available to test this call. The CDR3 has 14 amino acids. Germline CDR1 and CDR2: MNHNS and SASEGT. This CDR3 is CASSASTGVETQYF.

This sequence joins TRBV4-2 and TRBJ2-1. Looked up from germline, CDR1 is LGHNA and CDR2 is YNFKEQ. The CDR3 runs to 13 residues. The CDR3 sequence: CASSQDRGREEIF.

The chain combines TRBV5-1 with TRBJ2-2; without DNA, the TCRdb call of TRBD1 cannot be checked. Looked up from germline, CDR1 is SGHRS and CDR2 is YFSETQ. The CDR3 contains 13 residues. CDR3 sequence: CASSVVPGSELFF.

The CDR3 sequence is CASSPRLTTDTQYF. This chain joins TRBV5-6 and TRBJ2-3. CDR1 is SGHDT, CDR2 YYEEEE, per germline. The CDR3 is made up of 14 amino acids.